This TCR beta chain is drawn from a study of blood T cell repertoires in COVID-19. Study-level background: Researchers got acute and convalescent COVID-19 samples from the United States, Italy and Spain. PBMCs, B-cell-depleted T cells, or T cells provided the cDNA or gDNA that made up the material.

This table comes from immunoSEQ multiplex PCR, and its TCRdb copy is limited to in-frame clones, with some not included. The repertoire holds hundreds of thousands of clones, with over 75% as singletons. The V end lost 0 bases, the J end lost 4 bases, and 20 bases lay between the germline ends. CDR3 length equals 17 residues. Germline CDR1 GTSNPN, CDR2 SVGIG (reference sequence). Sequenced: peripheral blood. The V call is TRBV30, the J call TRBJ2-3; D is perhaps TRBD2 (5 bases). The receptor comes from a man in his fifties or sixties with active or convalescent COVID-19. Written as DNA, the CDR3 is TGTGCCTGGAGTGTACTTGTCCGAGCGGTCGACCCAGATACGCAGTATTTT. It codes for CAWSVLVRAVDPDTQYF.